These T cell receptor beta chains were read from a single sample in a study of CD8 T cells in Susac syndrome. Each CDR3 protein gets one entry after TCRdb re-called the immunoSEQ multiplex PCR reads with MiXCR. This repertoire shows under 200,000 distinct CDR3 sequences, about 96% found once; its top ten account for 0.1% to 0.15%. Sequencing was performed on CD4+ T cells from PBMCs. The source is a human donor with Susac syndrome. The CDR3 runs from the conserved cysteine through the conserved F or W. Fields, in order: V gene, D gene, J gene, CDR3 protein. The D gene is left open where the match is weak.

v_call: TRBV9; d_call: -; j_call: TRBJ1-2; cdr3_aa: CASSATLQGNYGYTF
v_call: TRBV5-6; d_call: -; j_call: TRBJ2-2; cdr3_aa: CASSLAGGVSPGELFF
v_call: TRBV7-9; d_call: -; j_call: TRBJ1-1; cdr3_aa: CASVQGRGSTEAFF
v_call: TRBV5-1; d_call: -; j_call: TRBJ2-1; cdr3_aa: CASSQTLNEQFF
v_call: TRBV20-1; d_call: TRBD2; j_call: TRBJ2-4; cdr3_aa: CSTRASGLAKNIQYF
v_call: TRBV7-2; d_call: -; j_call: TRBJ1-1; cdr3_aa: CASSLERAATEAFF
v_call: TRBV7-9; d_call: -; j_call: TRBJ2-1; cdr3_aa: CASSVREAEQFF
v_call: TRBV24-1; d_call: TRBD1; j_call: TRBJ2-3; cdr3_aa: CATSDSGTAGTDTQYF
v_call: TRBV7-7; d_call: -; j_call: TRBJ2-3; cdr3_aa: CASSPGTSTDTQYF
v_call: TRBV20-1; d_call: -; j_call: TRBJ1-5; cdr3_aa: CSARGGTGNQPQHF
v_call: TRBV5-4; d_call: -; j_call: TRBJ1-1; cdr3_aa: CARSLQGNTEAFF
v_call: TRBV7-9; d_call: TRBD1; j_call: TRBJ1-3; cdr3_aa: CASSSDRDDTIYF
v_call: TRBV4-3; d_call: -; j_call: TRBJ2-7; cdr3_aa: CASSQEIQGRYEQYF
v_call: TRBV6-6; d_call: -; j_call: TRBJ2-2; cdr3_aa: CASSSGSNTGELFF
v_call: TRBV7-9; d_call: -; j_call: TRBJ1-2; cdr3_aa: CASSLRGADYGYTF
v_call: TRBV7-2; d_call: -; j_call: TRBJ2-1; cdr3_aa: CASSRPGPQGFNEQFF
v_call: TRBV28; d_call: -; j_call: TRBJ2-7; cdr3_aa: CASSLWRQSSYEQYF
v_call: TRBV5-1; d_call: TRBD1; j_call: TRBJ1-6; cdr3_aa: CASSQTGVPNSPLHF
v_call: TRBV29-1; d_call: -; j_call: TRBJ1-1; cdr3_aa: CSVEWVEAFF
v_call: TRBV4-3; d_call: -; j_call: TRBJ1-1; cdr3_aa: CASSQGGGRNTEAFF
v_call: TRBV5-6; d_call: TRBD2; j_call: TRBJ2-1; cdr3_aa: CASTPGLAGGYNEQFF
v_call: TRBV7-9; d_call: -; j_call: TRBJ2-1; cdr3_aa: CASSIQDNEQFF
v_call: TRBV12-5; d_call: -; j_call: TRBJ2-3; cdr3_aa: CASGFDNSTDTQYF